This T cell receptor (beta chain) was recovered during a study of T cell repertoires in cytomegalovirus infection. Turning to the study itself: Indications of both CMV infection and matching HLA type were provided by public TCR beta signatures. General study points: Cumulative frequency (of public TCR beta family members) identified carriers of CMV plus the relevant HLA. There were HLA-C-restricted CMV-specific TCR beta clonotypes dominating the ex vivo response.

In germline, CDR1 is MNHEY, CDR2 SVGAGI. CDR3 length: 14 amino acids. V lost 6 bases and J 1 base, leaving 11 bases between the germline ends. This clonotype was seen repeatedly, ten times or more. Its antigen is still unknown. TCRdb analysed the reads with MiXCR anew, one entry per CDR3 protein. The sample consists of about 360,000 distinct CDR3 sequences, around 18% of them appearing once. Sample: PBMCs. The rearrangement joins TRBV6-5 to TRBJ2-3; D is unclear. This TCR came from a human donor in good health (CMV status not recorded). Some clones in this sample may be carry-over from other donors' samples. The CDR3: CASRLRWGTDTQYF. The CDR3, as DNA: TGTGCCAGCAGATTACGGTGGGGCACAGATACGCAGTATTTT.